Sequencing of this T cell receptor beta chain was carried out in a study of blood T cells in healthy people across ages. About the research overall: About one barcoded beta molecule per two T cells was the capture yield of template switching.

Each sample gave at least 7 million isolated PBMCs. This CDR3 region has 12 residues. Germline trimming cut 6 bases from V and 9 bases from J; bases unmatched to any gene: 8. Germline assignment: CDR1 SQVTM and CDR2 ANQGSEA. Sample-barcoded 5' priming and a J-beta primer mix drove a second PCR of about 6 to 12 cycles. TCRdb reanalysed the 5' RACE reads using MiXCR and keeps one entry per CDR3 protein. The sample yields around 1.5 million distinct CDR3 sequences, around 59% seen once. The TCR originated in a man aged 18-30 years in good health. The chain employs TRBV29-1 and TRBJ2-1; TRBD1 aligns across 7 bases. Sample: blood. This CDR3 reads CSVTQGFGEQFF. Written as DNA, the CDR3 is TGCAGCGTCACACAGGGGTTTGGTGAGCAGTTCTTC.